The 5 T cell receptor beta chains below come from one sample, sequenced in a study of blood T cell repertoires in COVID-19. Method: immunoSEQ multiplex PCR; TCRdb's copy keeps in-frame clones and lacks some. The table records tens of thousands of clones, roughly 89% of them present only once. The sequenced material came from peripheral blood. Source of these receptors: a man aged 50-60 years with active or convalescent COVID-19.

The chain uses TRBV5-5 and TRBJ2-5; 12 positions match TRBD2. CDR3 size: 15 residues. Trimming took 3 bases from V and 5 from J; bases not matched to a gene: 5. Germline CDR1 and CDR2: SGHKS and YYEKEE (reference sequence). The CDR3 loop reads CASSSSGGASETQYF. The CDR3 DNA follows: TGTGCCAGCAGCTCTAGCGGGGGGGCGTCTGAGACCCAGTACTTC.

The J gene is TRBJ2-7, the V gene TRBV19, with 7 bases that match TRBD1. This CDR3 contains 13 residues. With V trimmed by 3 bases and J by 1 base, 0 bases remained unmatched. The germline V gene has CDR1 LNHDA and CDR2 SQIVND (reference sequence). DNA for the CDR3: TGTGCCAGTAGTATGGGACAGTCCTACGAGCAGTACTTC. Residues: CASSMGQSYEQYF.

This chain's CDR3 is CASSVAMAGWGNEQFF. DNA of the CDR3: TGTGCCAGCAGCGTAGCGATGGCGGGCTGGGGTAATGAGCAGTTCTTC. The genes are TRBV9 and TRBJ2-1; a possible D gene is TRBD2 (5 bases). With 0 bases removed from V and 7 bases from J, the gap between germline ends came to 17 bases. CDR3 length equals 16 residues. Germline V gene sequence: CDR1 SGDLS, CDR2 YYNGEE. Filled out from reference TRBV9 and TRBJ2-1, the complete variable domain reads DSGVTQTPKHLITATGQRVTLRCSPRSGDLSVYWYQQSLDQGLQFLIQYYNGEERAKGNILERFSAQQFPDLHSELNLSSLELGDSALYFCASSVAMAGWGNEQFFGPGTRLTVL.

This sequence joins TRBV5-1 and TRBJ2-7; TRBD2 matches at 11 bases. The V gene end was trimmed by 8 bases and the J gene end by 7 bases; junction bases not matched to a gene: 17. The CDR3 has 16 amino acids. Looked up from germline, CDR1 is SGHRS and CDR2 is YFSETQ. The CDR3 protein is CASSPLTSGGLREQYF. CDR3 sequence (DNA): TGCGCCAGTTCTCCCCTAACTAGCGGGGGTTTAAGGGAGCAGTACTTC.

The V gene is TRBV6-5, the J gene TRBJ1-1, with unresolved D. This CDR3 has 13 residues. V was shortened by 6 bases and J by 2 bases, with 10 bases between the two germline ends. Per germline, CDR1 MNHEY and CDR2 SVGAGI. The CDR3 DNA sequence: TGTGCCAGCAGCCTACCGATCAACACTGAAGCTTTCTTT. It yields the protein CASSLPINTEAFF.